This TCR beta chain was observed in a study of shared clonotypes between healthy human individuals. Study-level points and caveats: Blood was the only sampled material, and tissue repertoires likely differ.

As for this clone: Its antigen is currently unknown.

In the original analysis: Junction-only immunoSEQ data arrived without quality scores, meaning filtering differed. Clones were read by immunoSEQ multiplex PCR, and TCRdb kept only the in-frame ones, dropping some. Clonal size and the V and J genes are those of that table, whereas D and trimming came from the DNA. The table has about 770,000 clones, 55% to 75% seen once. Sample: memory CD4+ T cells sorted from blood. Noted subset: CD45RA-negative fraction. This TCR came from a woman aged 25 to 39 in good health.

This chain's CDR3 is CASSQTTGKLDTEAFF. CDR3 nucleotide sequence: TGTGCCAGCAGCCAAACAACAGGGAAATTGGACACTGAAGCTTTCTTT. The V and J genes are TRBV4-2 and TRBJ1-1; a possible D gene is TRBD1 (6 bases). The CDR3 has 16 residues. Germline values: CDR1 LGHNA, CDR2 YNFKEQ. V was pared by 2 bases and J by 3 bases, with 16 bases between.